This TCR beta chain is from a study of multiple sclerosis patients with progressive multifocal leukoencephalopathy (dated by TCRdb to about 2019). About the full investigation: Peripheral T and B cells were examined in MS patients who developed PML (4 under natalizumab, 1 after alemtuzumab) and in treated patients who did not develop PML. The study was designed to detect JC virus-specific or public T-cell expansions arising at the time of PML onset. From before therapy, through 6 and 12 months, up to PML onset, two natalizumab-treated patients who later developed PML were tracked longitudinally. Results the study describes overall, beyond this receptor: Less diverse TRB repertoires in most PML patients were suggested by lower normalized Shannon entropy, whereas values near 1 were observed in the natalizumab-treated controls. Because of the small, descriptive cohort, whether findings reflect JC virus infection or general immunocompromise remained unclear. The analysis covered only peripheral blood, although cerebrospinal fluid or brain lymphocytes might be more informative for natalizumab-associated PML. Only PML patients had TRB clones above 0.5% frequency, but the clones expanded at PML onset were already present before and during natalizumab therapy. When PML developed, no shared TRBV or TRBJ gene usage and no preferred TRBV-TRBJ pairings were found.

The immunoSEQ two-step multiplex PCR at survey-level depth was used to amplify TRB CDR3 regions from genomic DNA. Synthetic inline TR CDR3 controls covering all V-J pairings were spiked into each PCR to estimate template counts and remove amplification bias. Reads went through processing to reduce amplification and sequencing bias, and quantification was done against synthetic TR CDR3 analogs. On the study's bioinformatics: Raw data were processed in ImmunoSEQ Analyzer, with out-of-frame sequences and CDR3s containing stop codons removed, and gene names were assigned according to IMGT nomenclature. Repertoire diversity was summarized as normalized Shannon entropy, defined as 1 minus Pielou's evenness. Only TRB sequences sharing the V gene, the J gene and the CDR3 were counted as identical. Public PML clonotypes were CDR3s found in two or more PML-onset samples but not found earlier, in controls, or in public databases. Positional CDR3 amino acid composition was analyzed in Skylign with the observed count method. Imported from immuneACCESS, the table was reduced by TCRdb to in-frame sequences with V and J called. These copies leave out some clones; in studies compared against another copy, an unresolved V gene accounts for under half, and the cause of the remainder is not known. V and J calls and clone size are as listed in that table; D and trimming were resolved from the DNA. This sample comprises tens of thousands of clones, 85% of them detected only once. The biggest ten clones account for 9.5% to 15% of the sample.

The CDR3 sequence holds 14 residues, the cysteine and phenylalanine included. The kept DNA is CDR3 alone, 42 bases in frame from the first base. V loses 4 bases, J loses 0 bases, and the germline ends lie 9 bases apart. The germline V gene gives CDR1 as SNHLY and CDR2 as FYNNEI. Taken with the paper, the label for time point translates to: time of PML onset. What the treatment or condition label conveys for this sample: on natalizumab therapy at sampling. Diagnosis of PML relied on clinical and MRI findings, with confirmation coming from detection of JC virus DNA in cerebrospinal fluid. In the natalizumab-treated patients, PML developed after between 16 and 56 months of natalizumab therapy. Every listed patient had received interferon beta before, and every PML patient was female. Blood samples for T3 were taken at PML onset. Ficoll-Hypaque density gradient centrifugation was used to isolate peripheral blood mononuclear cells.

A remark on this clone: Its antigen is still unknown. Per-nucleotide qualities are absent, and no much larger clonotype sits a single base away.

The rearranged chain carries TRBV2 and TRBJ1-1; the D segment cannot be called with confidence. The source is a woman aged 25 to 45 with progressive multifocal leukoencephalopathy. Sequences were derived from PBMCs, sampled from a patient treated with natalizumab. CDR3 sequence: CASSARLVNTEAFF. The DNA sequence is as follows: TGTGCCAGCAGTGCGAGGCTGGTGAACACTGAAGCTTTCTTT.